This T cell receptor beta chain emerged from a study of T-cell memory formation after mild COVID-19. Study-level information: Most TCR clusters belonged to a single donor.

Study-level results: The study found contracting CD4+ clones mainly in CM and EM and contracting CD8+ clones in EMRA.

One entry per CDR3 protein results from TCRdb running MiXCR on the 5' RACE reads. The repertoire holds 300,000 to 400,000 distinct CDR3 sequences, approximately 15% seen once, with approximately 21% in the top ten. Germline CDR1 and CDR2: SGDLS and YYNGEE. V lost 6 bases to trimming and J lost 4 bases, with 8 bases between them. The CDR3 runs to 13 residues. This clonotype was seen only a few times. Its antigen is undetermined. The V call is TRBV9, the J call TRBJ2-6, with D perhaps being TRBD1 or TRBD2 (5 bases each). The specimen sequenced was PBMCs or a T cell subset sorted from them (not recorded which). The receptor was isolated from a man aged 18 to 30 who had mild COVID-19 (a few samples of this study predate the infection). Cell type and time point are not known. The CDR3 is CASTRGGANVLTF. The CDR3 DNA follows: TGTGCCAGCACCCGGGGCGGGGCCAACGTCCTGACTTTC.